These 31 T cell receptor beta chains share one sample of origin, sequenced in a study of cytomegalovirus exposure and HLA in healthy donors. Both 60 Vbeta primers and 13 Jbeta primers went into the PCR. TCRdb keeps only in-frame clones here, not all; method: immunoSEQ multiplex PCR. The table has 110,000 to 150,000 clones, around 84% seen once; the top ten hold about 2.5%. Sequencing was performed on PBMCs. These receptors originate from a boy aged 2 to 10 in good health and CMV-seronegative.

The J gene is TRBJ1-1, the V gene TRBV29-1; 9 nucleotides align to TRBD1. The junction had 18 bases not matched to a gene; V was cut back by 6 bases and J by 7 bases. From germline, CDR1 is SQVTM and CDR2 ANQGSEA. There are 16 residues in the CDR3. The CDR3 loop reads CSVPPGQGVTANEAFF. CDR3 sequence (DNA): TGCAGCGTCCCCCCGGGACAGGGTGTAACAGCCAATGAAGCTTTCTTT.

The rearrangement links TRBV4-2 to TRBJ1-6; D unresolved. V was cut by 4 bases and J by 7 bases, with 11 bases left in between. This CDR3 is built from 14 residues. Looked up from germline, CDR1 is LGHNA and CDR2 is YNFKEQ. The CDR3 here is CASSLGIENSPLHF. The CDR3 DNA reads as TGTGCCAGCAGCCTCGGGATAGAGAATTCACCCCTCCACTTT.

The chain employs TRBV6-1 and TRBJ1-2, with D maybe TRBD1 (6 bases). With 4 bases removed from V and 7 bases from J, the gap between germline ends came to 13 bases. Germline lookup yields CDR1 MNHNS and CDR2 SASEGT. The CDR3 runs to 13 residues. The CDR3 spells CASSAISTGGYTF. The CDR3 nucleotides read TGTGCCAGCAGTGCCATCTCGACAGGTGGCTACACCTTC.

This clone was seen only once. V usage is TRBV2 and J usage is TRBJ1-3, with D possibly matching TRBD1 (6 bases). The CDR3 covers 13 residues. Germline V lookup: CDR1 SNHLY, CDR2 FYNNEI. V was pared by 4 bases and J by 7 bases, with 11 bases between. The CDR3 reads CASSAGQWNTIYF. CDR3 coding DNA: TGTGCCAGCAGTGCCGGACAGTGGAACACCATATATTTT.

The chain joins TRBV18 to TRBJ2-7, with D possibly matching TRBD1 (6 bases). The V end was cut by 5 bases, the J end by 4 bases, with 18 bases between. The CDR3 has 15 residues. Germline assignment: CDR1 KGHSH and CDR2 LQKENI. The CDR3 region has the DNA TGTGCCAGCTCAAACGGCGAGACAGGATATTACGAGCAGTACTTC. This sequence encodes CASSNGETGYYEQYF.

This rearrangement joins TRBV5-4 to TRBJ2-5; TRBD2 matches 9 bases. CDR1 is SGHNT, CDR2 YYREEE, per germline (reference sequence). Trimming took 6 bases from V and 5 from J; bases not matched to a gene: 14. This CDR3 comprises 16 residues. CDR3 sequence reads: CASTTPEAGGLETQYF. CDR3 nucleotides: TGTGCCAGCACCACCCCTGAGGCGGGGGGGCTGGAGACCCAGTACTTC.

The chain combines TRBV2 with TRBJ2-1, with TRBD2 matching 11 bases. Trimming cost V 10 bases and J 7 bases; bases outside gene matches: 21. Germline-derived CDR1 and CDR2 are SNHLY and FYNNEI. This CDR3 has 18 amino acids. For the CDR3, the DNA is TGTGCCAAGCACCTTATTTTACTTACTAGCGGGAGTGTGAATGAGCAGTTCTTC. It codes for CAKHLILLTSGSVNEQFF.

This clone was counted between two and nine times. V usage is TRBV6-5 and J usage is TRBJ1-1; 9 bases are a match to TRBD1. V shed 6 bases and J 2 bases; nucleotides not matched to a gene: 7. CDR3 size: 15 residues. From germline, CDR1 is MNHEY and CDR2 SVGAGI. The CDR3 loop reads CASSPTGGPNTEAFF. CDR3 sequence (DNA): TGTGCCAGCAGCCCTACAGGGGGCCCTAACACTGAAGCTTTCTTT.

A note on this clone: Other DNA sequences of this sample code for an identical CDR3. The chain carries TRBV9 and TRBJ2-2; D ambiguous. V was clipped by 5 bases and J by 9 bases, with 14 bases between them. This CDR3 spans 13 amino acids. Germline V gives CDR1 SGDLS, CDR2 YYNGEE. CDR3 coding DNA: TGTGCCAGCAGTGTAACAGCTTCGCGGGAGCTGTTTTTT. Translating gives CASSVTASRELFF.

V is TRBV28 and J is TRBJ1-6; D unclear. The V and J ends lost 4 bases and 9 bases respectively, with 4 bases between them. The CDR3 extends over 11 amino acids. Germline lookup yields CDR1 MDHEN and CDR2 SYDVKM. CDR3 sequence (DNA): TGTGCCAGCAGTTCAGGTTCACCCCTCCACTTT. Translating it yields CASSSGSPLHF.

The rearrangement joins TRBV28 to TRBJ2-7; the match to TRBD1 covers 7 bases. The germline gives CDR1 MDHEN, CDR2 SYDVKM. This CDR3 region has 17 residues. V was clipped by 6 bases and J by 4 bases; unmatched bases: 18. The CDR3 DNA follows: TGTGCCAGCAGCACTTGGTGGGGGCAGGGGGTGGGTTACGAGCAGTACTTC. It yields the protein CASSTWWGQGVGYEQYF.

CDR3 sequence: CASSAPGGPGELFF. CDR3 sequence (DNA): TGTGCCAGCAGCGCGCCAGGGGGCCCCGGGGAGCTGTTTTTT. The chain is built from TRBV5-6 and TRBJ2-2; 8 nucleotides match TRBD1. CDR1 SGHDT and CDR2 YYEEEE come from the germline V gene. The CDR3 runs to 14 residues. The junction had 5 bases not matched to a gene; V was cut back by 4 bases and J by 6 bases. Variable domain in full (rest from reference TRBV5-6 and TRBJ2-2): DAGVTQSPTHLIKTRGQQVTLRCSPKSGHDTVSWYQQALGQGPQFIFQYYEEEERQRGNFPDRFSGHQFPNYSSELNVNALLLGDSALYLCASSAPGGPGELFFGEGSRLTVL.

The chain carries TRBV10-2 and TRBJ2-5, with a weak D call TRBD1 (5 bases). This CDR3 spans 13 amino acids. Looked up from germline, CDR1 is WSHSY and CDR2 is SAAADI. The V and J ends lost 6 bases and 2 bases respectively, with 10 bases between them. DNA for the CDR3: TGCGCCAGCAGGGGGCGTGATCAAGAGACCCAGTACTTC. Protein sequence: CASRGRDQETQYF.

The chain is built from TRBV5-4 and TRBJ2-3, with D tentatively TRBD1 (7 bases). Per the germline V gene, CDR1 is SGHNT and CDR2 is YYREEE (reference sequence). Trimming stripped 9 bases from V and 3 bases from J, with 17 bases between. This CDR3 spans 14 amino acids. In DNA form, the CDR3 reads TGTGCCACCTCTCAGGGGGGCAGGACAGATACGCAGTATTTT. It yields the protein CATSQGGRTDTQYF.

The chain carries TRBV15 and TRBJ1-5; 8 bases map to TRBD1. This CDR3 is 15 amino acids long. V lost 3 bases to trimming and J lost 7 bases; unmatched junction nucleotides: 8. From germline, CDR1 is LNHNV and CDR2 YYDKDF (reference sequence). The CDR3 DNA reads TGTGCCACCAGCAGCTCGCCGGACAGGGTCCAGCCCCAGCATTTT. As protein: CATSSSPDRVQPQHF.

DNA for the CDR3: TGTGCCAGCAGTGATCCAGCCACCTCGGGGGGCGCAGTCTACGAGCAGTACTTC. Its translation is CASSDPATSGGAVYEQYF. This rearrangement joins TRBV25-1 to TRBJ2-7, with D perhaps TRBD2 (7 bases). CDR1 and CDR2 from the germline V gene are MGHDK and SYGVNS. V lost 3 bases to trimming and J lost 3 bases, with 24 bases between them. This CDR3 is built from 18 residues.

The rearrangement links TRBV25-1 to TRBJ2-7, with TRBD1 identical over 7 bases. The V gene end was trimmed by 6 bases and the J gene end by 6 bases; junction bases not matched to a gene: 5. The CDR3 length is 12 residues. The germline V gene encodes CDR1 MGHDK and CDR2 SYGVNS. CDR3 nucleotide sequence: TGTGCCAGCAGGAACAGACAGGGCGAGCAGTACTTC. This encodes CASRNRQGEQYF.

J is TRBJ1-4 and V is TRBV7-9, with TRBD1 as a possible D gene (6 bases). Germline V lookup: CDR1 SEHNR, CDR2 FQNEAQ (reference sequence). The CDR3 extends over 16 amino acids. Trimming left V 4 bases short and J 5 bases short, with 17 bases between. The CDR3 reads CASSSQQGLWNEKLFF. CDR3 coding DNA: TGTGCCAGCAGCTCACAACAGGGTCTGTGGAATGAAAAACTGTTTTTT.

CDR3 in amino acids: CASSQRKGPGTERTDTQYF. The CDR3 nucleotides read TGTGCCAGCAGTCAACGGAAAGGCCCCGGGACAGAGCGCACAGATACGCAGTATTTT. This chain uses TRBV27 with TRBJ2-3; 7 bases align to TRBD1. The CDR3 runs to 19 residues. Germline values: CDR1 MNHEY, CDR2 SMNVEV (reference sequence). The ends lost 5 bases at V and 1 base at J; junction bases unmatched: 18.

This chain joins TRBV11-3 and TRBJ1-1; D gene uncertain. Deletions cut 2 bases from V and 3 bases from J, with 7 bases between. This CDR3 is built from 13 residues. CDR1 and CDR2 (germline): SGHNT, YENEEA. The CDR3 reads CASSLYQDTEAFF. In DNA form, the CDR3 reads TGTGCCAGCAGCTTATACCAGGACACTGAAGCTTTCTTT.

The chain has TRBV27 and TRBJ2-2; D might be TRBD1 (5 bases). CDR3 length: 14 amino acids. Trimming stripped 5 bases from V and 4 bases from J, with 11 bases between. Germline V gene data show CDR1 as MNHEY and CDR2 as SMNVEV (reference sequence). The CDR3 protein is CASSPHDSTGELFF. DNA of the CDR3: TGTGCCAGCAGTCCCCATGACAGCACCGGGGAGCTGTTTTTT.

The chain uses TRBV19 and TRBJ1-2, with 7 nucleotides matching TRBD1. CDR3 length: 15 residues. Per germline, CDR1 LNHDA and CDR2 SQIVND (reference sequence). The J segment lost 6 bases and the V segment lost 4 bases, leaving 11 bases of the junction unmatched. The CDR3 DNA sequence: TGTGCCAGTAGTACTAACCTGGGACAGCTCAATGGCTACACCTTC. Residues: CASSTNLGQLNGYTF.

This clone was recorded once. The CDR3 DNA follows: TGTGCCAGTGAGCGGGGGGAAGGGACCGGGGAGCTGTTTTTT. Protein: CASERGEGTGELFF. The chain uses TRBV6-1 and TRBJ2-2; 9 bases line up with TRBD2. Germline V gene data show CDR1 as MNHNS and CDR2 as SASEGT. The CDR3 has 14 residues. The trim removed 9 bases at V and 5 bases at J, leaving 7 bases unmatched.

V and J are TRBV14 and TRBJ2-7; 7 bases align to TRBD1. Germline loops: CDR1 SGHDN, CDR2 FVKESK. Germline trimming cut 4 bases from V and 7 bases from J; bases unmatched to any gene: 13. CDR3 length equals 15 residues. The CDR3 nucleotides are TGTGCCAGCAGCCCAGGGACAGCGGACGGGGAGGAGCAGTACTTC. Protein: CASSPGTADGEEQYF.

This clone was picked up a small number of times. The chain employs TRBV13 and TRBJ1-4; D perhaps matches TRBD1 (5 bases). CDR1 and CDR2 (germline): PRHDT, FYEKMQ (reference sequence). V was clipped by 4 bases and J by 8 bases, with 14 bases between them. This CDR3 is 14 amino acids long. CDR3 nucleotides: TGTGCCAGCAGCTCGACACTGGGGGGAGAAAAACTGTTTTTT. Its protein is CASSSTLGGEKLFF.

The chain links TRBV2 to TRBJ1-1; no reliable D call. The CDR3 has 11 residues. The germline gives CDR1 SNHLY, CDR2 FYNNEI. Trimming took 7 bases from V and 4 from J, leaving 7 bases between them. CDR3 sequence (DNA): TGTGCCAGCATCGAGAGCACTGAAGCTTTCTTT. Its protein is CASIESTEAFF.

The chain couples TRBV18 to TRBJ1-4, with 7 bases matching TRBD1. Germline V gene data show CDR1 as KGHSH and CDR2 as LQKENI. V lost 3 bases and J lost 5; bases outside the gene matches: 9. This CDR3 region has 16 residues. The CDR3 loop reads CASSPITGQRNEKLFF. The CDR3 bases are TGTGCCAGCTCACCTATTACGGGACAGCGGAATGAAAAACTGTTTTTT.

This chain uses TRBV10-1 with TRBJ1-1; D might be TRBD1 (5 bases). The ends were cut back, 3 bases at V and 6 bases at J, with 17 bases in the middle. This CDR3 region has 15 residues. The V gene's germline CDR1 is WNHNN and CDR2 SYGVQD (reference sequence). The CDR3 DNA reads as TGCGCCAGCAGTGAACACGAGACAGTCGGAGCTGAAGCTTTCTTT. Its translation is CASSEHETVGAEAFF.

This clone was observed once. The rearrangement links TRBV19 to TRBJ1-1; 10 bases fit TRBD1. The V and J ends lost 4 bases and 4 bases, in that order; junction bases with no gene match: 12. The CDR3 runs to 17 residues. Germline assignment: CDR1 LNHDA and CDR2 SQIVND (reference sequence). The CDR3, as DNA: TGTGCCAGTAGTACGGGACAGGGGCCAGGGGAAGGCACTGAAGCTTTCTTT. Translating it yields CASSTGQGPGEGTEAFF.

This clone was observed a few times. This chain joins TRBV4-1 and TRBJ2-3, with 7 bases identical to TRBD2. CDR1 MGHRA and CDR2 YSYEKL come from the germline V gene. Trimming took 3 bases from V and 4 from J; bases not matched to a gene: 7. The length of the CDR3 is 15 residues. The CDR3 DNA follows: TGCGCCAGCAGCCATATAGCGGGCGGCTCAGATACGCAGTATTTT. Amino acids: CASSHIAGGSDTQYF.

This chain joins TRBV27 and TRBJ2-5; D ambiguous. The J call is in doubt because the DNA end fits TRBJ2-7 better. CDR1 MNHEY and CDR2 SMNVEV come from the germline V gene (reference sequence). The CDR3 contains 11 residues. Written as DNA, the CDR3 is TGTGCCAGCAGGGGCCCCTACGAGCAGTACTTC. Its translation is CASRGPYEQYF.